This T cell receptor (beta chain) derives from a study of T cell clonotyping in hematopoietic cell transplantation. V dropped 5 bases and J dropped 2; count of bases not matched to a gene: 4. The CDR3 runs to 14 residues. Germline CDR1 reads SGHTA; CDR2 reads FQGNSA. On this clone itself: Its antigen remains unknown.

Clones were read by immunoSEQ multiplex PCR, and TCRdb kept only the in-frame ones, dropping some. The table records roughly 7,000 clones, approximately 91% of them present only once. Study findings and constraints: Cells were unsorted, so CD4 and CD8 contributions were not separated. After transplant, recipient diversity fell while pathologically expanded clonotypes grew through day 180.

The clonotype originates from a female patient aged 50-59 years who had an allogeneic stem cell transplant from an unrelated donor, so the T cells may come from the graft donor. Some clones in this sample may be carry-over from other donors' samples. The rearrangement uses TRBV7-2 and TRBJ2-3; 7 bases are shared with TRBD1. Specimen: PBMCs, collected 30 days after allogeneic stem cell transplant. The CDR3 is CASSPDRFTDTQYF. The CDR3 DNA follows: TGTGCCAGCAGCCCGGACAGGTTCACAGATACGCAGTATTTT.